Given below is one T cell receptor beta chain in context. PCR was performed using 60 Vbeta and 13 Jbeta primers. Measured with immunoSEQ multiplex PCR; TCRdb has only the in-frame clones, and not every one. This sample has fewer than 200,000 clones; more than 70% occur once, and the top ten carry about 1.5%. This CDR3 is 14 amino acids long. With 6 bases clipped from V and 5 bases from J, the junction kept 12 bases outside the gene matches. CDR1 is SQVTM and CDR2 is ANQGSEA in the germline V gene. The data originate from a study of cytomegalovirus exposure and HLA in healthy donors. V gene TRBV29-1 combines with J gene TRBJ1-1; 7 bases match TRBD1. The source of this sequence is a male donor in good health and CMV-seronegative. Material for sequencing was PBMCs. The CDR3 region is CSVGTASSGTEAFF. In nucleotides, the CDR3 is TGCAGCGTGGGGACAGCGAGCTCGGGTACTGAAGCTTTCTTT.